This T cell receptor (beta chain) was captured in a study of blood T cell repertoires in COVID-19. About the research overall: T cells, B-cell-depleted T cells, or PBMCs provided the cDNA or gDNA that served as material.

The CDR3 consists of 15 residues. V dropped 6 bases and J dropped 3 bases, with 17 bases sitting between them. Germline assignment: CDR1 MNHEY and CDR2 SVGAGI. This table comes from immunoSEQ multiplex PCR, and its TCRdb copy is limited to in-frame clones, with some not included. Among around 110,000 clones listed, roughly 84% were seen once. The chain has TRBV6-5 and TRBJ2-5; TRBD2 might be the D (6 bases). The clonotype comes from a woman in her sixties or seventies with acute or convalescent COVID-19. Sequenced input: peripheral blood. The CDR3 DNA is TGTGCCAGCAGGCGGGGTGGAAGGTCGAAAGAGACCCAGTACTTC. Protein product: CASRRGGRSKETQYF.